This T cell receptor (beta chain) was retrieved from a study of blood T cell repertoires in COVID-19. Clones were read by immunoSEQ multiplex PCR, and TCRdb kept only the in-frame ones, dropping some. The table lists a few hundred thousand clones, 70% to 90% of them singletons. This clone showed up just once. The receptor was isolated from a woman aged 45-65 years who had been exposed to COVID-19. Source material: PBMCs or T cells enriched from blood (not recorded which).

The CDR3 here is CASSENGQGSINSPLHF. The CDR3 DNA reads as TGCGCCAGCAGCGAAAACGGACAGGGGTCAATCAATTCACCCCTCCACTTT. The J gene is TRBJ1-6, the V gene TRBV5-1, with 9 bases fitting TRBD1. Unmatched junction bases numbered 12, after V lost 4 bases and J lost 7 bases. Germline V gives CDR1 SGHRS, CDR2 YFSETQ. The CDR3 length is 17 residues.